This T cell receptor (beta chain) was observed in a study of blood T cell repertoires in COVID-19. Study at large: The study drew acute and convalescent COVID-19 samples from the United States, Italy and Spain. PBMCs, B-cell-depleted T cells, or T cells provided the cDNA or gDNA that made up the material.

Methods used by the authors: From reference gene primer amplification, estimates of nucleated cell counts were derived. Measured with immunoSEQ multiplex PCR; TCRdb has only the in-frame clones, and not every one. Clone size and the V and J calls come from that table; the DNA yielded D and trimming. The repertoire consists of about 190,000 clones, with 70% to 90% occurring once and the leading ten covering 4.4%. CDR3 length equals 15 residues. J lost 4 bases, V lost 3 bases, and 4 bases had no gene match. Germline V lookup: CDR1 LNHDA, CDR2 SQIVND (reference sequence). The sequencing sample was made of peripheral blood. This rearrangement joins TRBV19 to TRBJ2-3; 10 bases match TRBD2. This TCR was sampled from a human donor in a cohort sampled during active COVID-19. CDR3 nucleotide sequence: TGTGCCAGTAGTATTCAGCGGGGGGGCCCAGATACGCAGTATTTT. Translation: CASSIQRGGPDTQYF.